These 30 T cell receptor beta chains came from one sample sequenced in a study of shared clonotypes between healthy human individuals. Repertoires were generated with immunoSEQ multiplex PCR, while TCRdb's copy carries only in-frame clones and drops some. The sample gives some 1.4 million clones, roughly 95% of which show up once; about 1% is in the top ten. The source material was naive CD4+ T cells sorted from blood. Indicated subset: CD45RA+ positively selected. The source is a young man in good health.

The chain links TRBV29-1 to TRBJ2-1, with 13 bases identical to TRBD2. The trim removed 0 bases at V and 4 bases at J, leaving 3 bases unmatched. Germline assignment: CDR1 SQVTM and CDR2 ANQGSEA. The CDR3 totals 16 residues. CDR3 protein: CSVEEGLAGSYNEQFF. The CDR3 DNA reads TGCAGCGTTGAAGAGGGACTAGCGGGATCGTACAATGAGCAGTTCTTC.

The chain carries TRBV10-3 and TRBJ1-2; possibly TRBD1 for D (5 bases). Trimming took 7 bases from V and 8 from J, leaving 14 bases between them. The V gene's germline CDR1 is ENHRY and CDR2 SYGVKD. This CDR3 region has 12 residues. The CDR3 DNA follows: TGTGCCATCATTGACAGTAGTCGGGGCTACACCTTC. Translation: CAIIDSSRGYTF.

With respect to this clone: At the DNA level, this CDR3 is encoded by other sequences in the same sample as well. The chain employs TRBV20-1 and TRBJ2-1; the D is unclear. The germline V gene encodes CDR1 DFQATT and CDR2 SNEGSKA (reference sequence). The CDR3 sequence is 11 residues long. V lost 2 bases and J 6 bases, leaving 5 bases between the germline ends. The CDR3 nucleotides are TGCAGTGCTAGATTAGTCAATGAGCAGTTCTTC. Amino acids: CSARLVNEQFF.

J is TRBJ2-3 and V is TRBV5-1, with D possibly matching TRBD1 (5 bases). V lost 4 bases and J lost 2, with 14 bases in between. CDR1 and CDR2 from the germline V gene are SGHRS and YFSETQ. This CDR3 comprises 15 residues. CDR3 sequence reads: CASSPTVVNTDTQYF. The CDR3 DNA reads TGCGCCAGCAGCCCGACAGTTGTTAACACAGATACGCAGTATTTT.

This chain uses TRBV9 with TRBJ1-5; D is unresolved. The CDR3 runs 14 residues. The germline V gene encodes CDR1 SGDLS and CDR2 YYNGEE. V lost 2 bases and J 7 bases, leaving 13 bases between the germline ends. The CDR3 coding sequence is TGTGCCAGCAGCGTGGGCACGGACGGCCAGCCCCAGCATTTT. Amino acid sequence: CASSVGTDGQPQHF.

V gene TRBV13 combines with J gene TRBJ2-5; 9 bases are a match to TRBD2. The CDR3 is 16 amino acids. Germline lookup yields CDR1 PRHDT and CDR2 FYEKMQ (reference sequence). V lost 6 bases, J lost 6 bases, and 14 bases stayed unmatched. The CDR3 loop is CASSSGGRAGVKTQYF. The DNA for the CDR3 is TGTGCCAGCAGTTCTGGCGGGAGGGCCGGGGTTAAGACCCAGTACTTC.

V gene TRBV29-1 combines with J gene TRBJ2-5; D gene uncertain. This CDR3 is built from 13 residues. Germline CDR1 and CDR2: SQVTM and ANQGSEA. The germline V and J ends were trimmed by 4 bases and 2 bases, with 11 bases remaining between them. For the CDR3, the DNA is TGCAGCGTTGGTGCTGGCGTTCAAGAGACCCAGTACTTC. Translation: CSVGAGVQETQYF.

The J gene is TRBJ1-1, the V gene TRBV25-1; 7 bases are a match to TRBD1. Germline V gene sequence: CDR1 MGHDK, CDR2 SYGVNS. The V and J ends lost 4 bases and 4 bases, in that order; junction bases with no gene match: 9. CDR3 length equals 15 residues. The CDR3 region has the DNA TGTGCCAGCAGTGGATACAGGGGTCTGGGCACTGAAGCTTTCTTT. It yields the protein CASSGYRGLGTEAFF.

The V and J genes are TRBV11-2 and TRBJ2-2; D gene unclear. Between the trimmed V and J ends, which lost 5 bases and 2 bases, there was a span of 18 bases. Per the germline V gene, CDR1 is SGHAT and CDR2 is FQNNGV. The CDR3 totals 17 residues. DNA for the CDR3: TGTGCCAGCAGCCTCTACGTTTCACGGATTAACACCGGGGAGCTGTTTTTT. This codes for CASSLYVSRINTGELFF. Full variable domain (rest looked up from reference TRBV11-2 and TRBJ2-2): EAGVAQSPRYKIIEKRQSVAFWCNPISGHATLYWYQQILGQGPKLLIQFQNNGVVDDSQLPKDRFSAERLKGVDSTLKIQPAKLEDSAVYLCASSLYVSRINTGELFFGEGSRLTVL.

The rearrangement joins TRBV7-2 to TRBJ2-5; 11 bases align to TRBD2. This CDR3 has 16 residues. Germline V gives CDR1 SGHTA, CDR2 FQGNSA. V was clipped by 3 bases and J by 0 bases; unmatched bases: 3. The CDR3: CASSFSGRGNQETQYF. The CDR3 coding sequence is TGTGCCAGCAGCTTTAGCGGGAGGGGGAACCAAGAGACCCAGTACTTC.

This chain links TRBV29-1 with TRBJ2-3; D is perhaps TRBD1 (5 bases). This CDR3 has 15 amino acids. V was shortened by 6 bases and J by 1 base, with 17 bases between the two germline ends. The germline gives CDR1 SQVTM, CDR2 ANQGSEA. Here the CDR3 DNA reads TGCAGCGTCTACGGCGCAGGGCAAGGCACAGATACGCAGTATTTT. Amino acids: CSVYGAGQGTDTQYF.

V and J are TRBV6-5 and TRBJ2-5; D is unclear. The CDR3 is made up of 13 amino acids. The germline V gene encodes CDR1 MNHEY and CDR2 SVGAGI. V was pared by 3 bases and J by 7 bases, with 12 bases between. Written as DNA, the CDR3 is TGTGCCAGCAGTTATTCAGTGACGGGGACCCAGTACTTC. Its protein is CASSYSVTGTQYF.

The chain uses TRBV2 and TRBJ2-1; 7 bases are shared with TRBD1. This CDR3 contains 16 residues. The V gene end was trimmed by 8 bases and the J gene end by 0 bases; junction bases not matched to a gene: 10. Germline lookup yields CDR1 SNHLY and CDR2 FYNNEI. The CDR3 is CASSGKGASSYNEQFF. CDR3 coding DNA: TGTGCCAGCTCGGGTAAGGGGGCGAGCTCCTACAATGAGCAGTTCTTC.

The CDR3 region has the DNA TGTGCCAGCTCACAGACTAGCGGGCACTACAATGAGCAGTTCTTC. Translating it yields CASSQTSGHYNEQFF. The chain joins TRBV18 to TRBJ2-1; 10 nucleotides match TRBD2. The CDR3 runs to 15 residues. V was pared by 4 bases and J by 3 bases, with 3 bases of the junction left unmatched. Germline V gives CDR1 KGHSH, CDR2 LQKENI.

This chain joins TRBV25-1 and TRBJ1-1, with D uncertain. Trimming stripped 9 bases from V and 1 base from J, with 6 bases between. The CDR3 extends over 11 amino acids. Germline values: CDR1 MGHDK, CDR2 SYGVNS. CDR3 region: CASHKNTEAFF. CDR3 coding DNA: TGTGCCAGTCACAAGAACACTGAAGCTTTCTTT.

The genes are TRBV28 and TRBJ2-1, with D unclear. V lost 2 bases to trimming and J lost 9 bases, with 11 bases between them. The CDR3 extends over 13 amino acids. In germline, CDR1 is MDHEN, CDR2 SYDVKM. The CDR3 loop is CASSLSHPVEQFF. The DNA for the CDR3 is TGTGCCAGCAGTTTAAGTCATCCTGTTGAGCAGTTCTTC.

The gene calls are TRBV25-1 and TRBJ2-7; D gene uncertain. V gave up 1 base and J gave up 6 bases, with 4 bases separating them. The CDR3 loop spans 11 amino acids. Per the germline V gene, CDR1 is MGHDK and CDR2 is SYGVNS. This chain's CDR3 is CASSESAEQYF. CDR3 nucleotides: TGTGCCAGCAGTGAATCTGCCGAGCAGTACTTC.

The chain carries TRBV28 and TRBJ1-5; 8 nucleotides match TRBD1. The V gene's germline CDR1 is MDHEN and CDR2 SYDVKM. The CDR3 is made up of 17 amino acids. The V segment lost 6 bases and the J segment 0 bases; nucleotides outside the gene matches: 10. The CDR3 DNA is TGTGCCAGCAGCGACTCCGGGACAGGATTTAGCAATCAGCCCCAGCATTTT. Translating gives CASSDSGTGFSNQPQHF.

The V gene is TRBV7-2, the J gene TRBJ2-7; D gene uncertain. The CDR3 consists of 13 residues. Trimming left V 7 bases short and J 6 bases short, with 16 bases between. In germline, CDR1 is SGHTA, CDR2 FQGNSA. The CDR3: CASTNYRTLEQYF. The CDR3 bases are TGTGCCAGCACGAACTATCGGACGCTCGAGCAGTACTTC.

The chain uses TRBV5-1 and TRBJ2-2; a weak D match, TRBD2 (5 bases). V lost 1 base and J lost 0, with 7 bases in between. The CDR3 has 15 residues. CDR1 and CDR2 (germline): SGHRS, YFSETQ. CDR3 coding DNA: TGCGCCAGCAGCTTGTGGGAGACGAACACCGGGGAGCTGTTTTTT. Translated: CASSLWETNTGELFF.

This chain uses TRBV7-2 with TRBJ2-3; D perhaps matches TRBD1 (6 bases). CDR3 size: 15 residues. From germline, CDR1 is SGHTA and CDR2 FQGNSA. Between the trimmed V and J ends, which lost 1 base and 4 bases, there was a span of 12 bases. The CDR3: CASSLVGGAADTQYF. DNA for the CDR3: TGTGCCAGCAGCTTAGTTGGGGGCGCGGCAGATACGCAGTATTTT. Based on the CDR3 plus reference TRBV7-2 and TRBJ2-3, the full variable domain is GAGVSQSPSNKVTEKGKDVELRCDPISGHTALYWYRQSLGQGLEFLIYFQGNSAPDKSGLPSDRFSAERTGGSVSTLTIQRTQQEDSAVYLCASSLVGGAADTQYFGPGTRLTVL.

This sequence joins TRBV6-1 and TRBJ2-2; 7 bases are shared with TRBD2. V was pared by 6 bases and J by 0 bases, with 4 bases of the junction left unmatched. Germline assignment: CDR1 MNHNS and CDR2 SASEGT. The CDR3 extends over 15 amino acids. The chain's CDR3 is CASRASGSNTGELFF. CDR3 DNA: TGTGCCAGCAGGGCTAGCGGATCGAACACCGGGGAGCTGTTTTTT.

CDR3 sequence reads: CASSLAQGFTDTQYF. The DNA of the CDR3 is TGTGCCAGCAGCTTGGCACAAGGGTTCACAGATACGCAGTATTTT. The genes are TRBV5-6 and TRBJ2-3; D is undetermined. Germline V gene sequence: CDR1 SGHDT, CDR2 YYEEEE. The ends were cut back, 0 bases at V and 2 bases at J, with 10 bases in the middle. CDR3 size: 15 residues.

The chain recombines TRBV6-5 with TRBJ1-1; 8 nucleotides match TRBD1. V gave up 6 bases and J gave up 1 base; unmatched junction bases: 4. The CDR3 sequence is 14 residues long. Germline V CDR1 and CDR2: MNHEY, SVGAGI. CDR3 bases: TGTGCCAGCAGGACAGGGGCACAGAACACTGAAGCTTTCTTT. Its translation: CASRTGAQNTEAFF.

The chain recombines TRBV7-9 with TRBJ2-3, with TRBD1 as a possible D gene (5 bases). V lost 5 bases and J 2 bases, leaving 17 bases between the germline ends. This CDR3 spans 16 amino acids. The germline CDR1 and CDR2 sequences are SEHNR and FQNEAQ (reference sequence). CDR3 protein: CASSPPDKRNTDTQYF. The CDR3 DNA is TGTGCCAGCAGCCCACCGGACAAGAGAAACACAGATACGCAGTATTTT.

J is TRBJ2-7 and V is TRBV6-5; D is unresolved. The ends were cut back, 6 bases at V and 6 bases at J, with 21 bases in the middle. Germline CDR1 is MNHEY and CDR2 is SVGAGI. The CDR3 is made up of 15 amino acids. The CDR3 region has the DNA TGTGCCAGCAGACTTAGCTTCTCCGTAGCCAGCGAGCAGTACTTC. Amino acids: CASRLSFSVASEQYF.

The chain's CDR3 is CASSPLGSGRTDTQYF. Written as DNA, the CDR3 is TGTGCCAGCAGCCCTTTAGGCAGCGGGCGCACAGATACGCAGTATTTT. V and J are TRBV7-6 and TRBJ2-3, with D perhaps TRBD2 (6 bases). V lost 5 bases to trimming and J lost 1 base, with 16 bases between them. Germline V gene lookup returns CDR1 SGHVS and CDR2 FNYEAQ. There are 16 residues in the CDR3.

The chain has TRBV30 and TRBJ2-7; D may be TRBD1 or TRBD2 (5 bases each). CDR1 GTSNPN and CDR2 SVGIG come from the germline V gene (reference sequence). The CDR3 is 13 residues long. The V and J ends lost 0 bases and 5 bases respectively, with 11 bases between them. CDR3 sequence (DNA): TGTGCCTGGAGTGTACACGGGGCGGACGAGCAGTACTTC. Protein: CAWSVHGADEQYF.

The chain has TRBV18 and TRBJ2-7, with 7 bases aligning to TRBD2. The trim removed 0 bases at V and 4 bases at J, leaving 6 bases unmatched. Germline CDR1 reads KGHSH; CDR2 reads LQKENI. The CDR3 length is 15 residues. CDR3 sequence reads: CASSPPPAGTYEQYF. CDR3 nucleotide sequence: TGTGCCAGCTCACCACCCCCAGCGGGGACTTACGAGCAGTACTTC.

The genes are TRBV18 and TRBJ2-1; TRBD1 matches at 9 bases. J was trimmed by 8 bases and V by 4 bases; bases with no gene match: 6. CDR1 and CDR2 (germline): KGHSH, LQKENI. This CDR3 spans 14 amino acids. CDR3 sequence reads: CASSQATGGDEQFF. CDR3 in DNA: TGTGCCAGCTCACAAGCGACAGGGGGAGATGAGCAGTTCTTC. Full variable domain (rest looked up from reference TRBV18 and TRBJ2-1): NAGVMQNPRHLVRRRGQEARLRCSPMKGHSHVYWYRQLPEEGLKFMVYLQKENIIDESGMPKERFSAEFPKEGPSILRIQQVVRGDSAAYFCASSQATGGDEQFFGPGTRLTVL.